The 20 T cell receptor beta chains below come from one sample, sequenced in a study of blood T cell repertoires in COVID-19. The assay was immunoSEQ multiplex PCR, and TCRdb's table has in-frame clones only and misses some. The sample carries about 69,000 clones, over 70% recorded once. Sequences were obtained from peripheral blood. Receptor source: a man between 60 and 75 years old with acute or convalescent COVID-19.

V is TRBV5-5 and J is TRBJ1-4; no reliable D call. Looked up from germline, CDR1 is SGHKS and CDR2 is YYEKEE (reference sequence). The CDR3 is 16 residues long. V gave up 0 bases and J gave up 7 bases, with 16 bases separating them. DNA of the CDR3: TGTGCCAGCAGCTTGGCCGCGACACGGCGTGGTGAAAAACTGTTTTTT. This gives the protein CASSLAATRRGEKLFF.

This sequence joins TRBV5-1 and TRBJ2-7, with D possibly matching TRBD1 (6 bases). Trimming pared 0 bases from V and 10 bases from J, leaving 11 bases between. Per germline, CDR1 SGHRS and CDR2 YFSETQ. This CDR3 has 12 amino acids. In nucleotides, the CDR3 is TGCGCCAGCAGCTTGGAAATGGGGGCCCAGTACTTC. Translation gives CASSLEMGAQYF. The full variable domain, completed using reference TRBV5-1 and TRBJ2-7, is KAGVTQTPRYLIKTRGQQVTLSCSPISGHRSVSWYQQTPGQGLQFLFEYFSETQRNKGNFPGRFSGRQFSNSRSEMNVSTLELGDSALYLCASSLEMGAQYFGPGTRLTVT.

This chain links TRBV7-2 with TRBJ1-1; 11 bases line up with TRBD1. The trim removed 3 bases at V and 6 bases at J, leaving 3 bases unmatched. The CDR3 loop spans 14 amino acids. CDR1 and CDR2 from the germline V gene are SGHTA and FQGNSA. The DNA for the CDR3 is TGTGCCAGCAGCTTTGGGACAGGGGGGTCTGAAGCTTTCTTT. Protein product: CASSFGTGGSEAFF.

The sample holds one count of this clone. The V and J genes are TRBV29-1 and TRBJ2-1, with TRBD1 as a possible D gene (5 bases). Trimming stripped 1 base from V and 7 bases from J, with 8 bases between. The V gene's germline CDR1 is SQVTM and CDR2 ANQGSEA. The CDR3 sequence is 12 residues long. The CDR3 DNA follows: TGCAGCGTTGAAGGGACACTTAATGAGCAGTTCTTC. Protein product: CSVEGTLNEQFF.

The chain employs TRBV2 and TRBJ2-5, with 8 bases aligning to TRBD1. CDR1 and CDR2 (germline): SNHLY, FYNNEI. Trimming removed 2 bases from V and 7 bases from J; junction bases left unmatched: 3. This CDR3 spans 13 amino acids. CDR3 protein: CASSEQGAGTQYF. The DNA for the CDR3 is TGTGCCAGCAGTGAACAGGGGGCGGGGACCCAGTACTTC.

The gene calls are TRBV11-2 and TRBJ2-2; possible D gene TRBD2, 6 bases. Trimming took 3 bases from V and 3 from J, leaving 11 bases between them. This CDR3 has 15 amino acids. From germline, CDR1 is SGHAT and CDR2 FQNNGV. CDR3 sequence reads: CASSFSSGYTGELFF. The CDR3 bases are TGTGCCAGCAGCTTTAGTAGCGGCTACACCGGGGAGCTGTTTTTT.

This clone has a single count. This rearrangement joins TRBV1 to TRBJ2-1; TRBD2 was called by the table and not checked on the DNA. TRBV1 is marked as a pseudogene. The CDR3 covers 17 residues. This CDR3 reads CTSSQDLGTSGDNEQFF. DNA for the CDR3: TGCACCAGCAGCCAAGATCTGGGGACTAGCGGGGACAATGAGCAGTTCTTC.

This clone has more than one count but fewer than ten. This chain's CDR3 is CASSLAGAVYTGELFF. Written as DNA, the CDR3 is TGTGCCAGCAGTCTTGCAGGGGCGGTCTACACCGGGGAGCTGTTTTTT. The chain uses TRBV27 and TRBJ2-2, with D perhaps TRBD1 (6 bases). The CDR3 covers 16 residues. From germline, CDR1 is MNHEY and CDR2 SMNVEV (reference sequence). V dropped 5 bases and J dropped 3 bases, with 16 bases sitting between them.

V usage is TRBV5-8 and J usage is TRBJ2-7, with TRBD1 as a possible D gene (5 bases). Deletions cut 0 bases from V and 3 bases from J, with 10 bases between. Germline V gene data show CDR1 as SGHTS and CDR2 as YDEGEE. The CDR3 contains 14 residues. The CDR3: CASSLAQGSYEQYF. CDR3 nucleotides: TGTGCCAGCAGCTTGGCTCAGGGTAGCTACGAGCAGTACTTC.

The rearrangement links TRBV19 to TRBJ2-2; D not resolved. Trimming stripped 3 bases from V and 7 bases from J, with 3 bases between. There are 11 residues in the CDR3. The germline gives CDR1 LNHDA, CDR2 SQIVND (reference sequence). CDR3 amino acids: CASSMRGELFF. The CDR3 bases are TGTGCCAGTAGTATGCGCGGGGAGCTGTTTTTT. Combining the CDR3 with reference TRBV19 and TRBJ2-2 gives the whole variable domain DGGITQSPKYLFRKEGQNVTLSCEQNLNHDAMYWYRQDPGQGLRLIYYSQIVNDFQKGDIAEGYSVSREKKESFPLTVTSAQKNPTAFYLCASSMRGELFFGEGSRLTVL.

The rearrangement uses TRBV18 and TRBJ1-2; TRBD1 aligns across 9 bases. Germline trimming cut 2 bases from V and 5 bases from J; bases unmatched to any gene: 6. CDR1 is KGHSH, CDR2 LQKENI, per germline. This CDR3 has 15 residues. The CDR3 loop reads CASSPTGGSDYGYTF. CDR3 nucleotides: TGTGCCAGCTCACCAACAGGGGGCTCTGATTATGGCTACACCTTC. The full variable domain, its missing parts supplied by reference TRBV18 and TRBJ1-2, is NAGVMQNPRHLVRRRGQEARLRCSPMKGHSHVYWYRQLPEEGLKFMVYLQKENIIDESGMPKERFSAEFPKEGPSILRIQQVVRGDSAAYFCASSPTGGSDYGYTFGSGTRLTVV.

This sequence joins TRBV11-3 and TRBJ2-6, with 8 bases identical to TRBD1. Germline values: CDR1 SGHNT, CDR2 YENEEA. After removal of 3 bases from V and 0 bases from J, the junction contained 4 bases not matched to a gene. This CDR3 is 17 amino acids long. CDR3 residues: CASSFGTGDSGANVLTF. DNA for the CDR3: TGTGCCAGCAGCTTTGGGACAGGTGACTCTGGGGCCAACGTCCTGACTTTC.

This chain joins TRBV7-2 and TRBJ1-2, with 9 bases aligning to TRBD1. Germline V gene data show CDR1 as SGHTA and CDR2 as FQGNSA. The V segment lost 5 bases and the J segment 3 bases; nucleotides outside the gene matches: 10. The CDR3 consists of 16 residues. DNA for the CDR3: TGTGCCAGCAGCCCGGACAGGGGCCACCTCTACTATGGCTACACCTTC. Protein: CASSPDRGHLYYGYTF.

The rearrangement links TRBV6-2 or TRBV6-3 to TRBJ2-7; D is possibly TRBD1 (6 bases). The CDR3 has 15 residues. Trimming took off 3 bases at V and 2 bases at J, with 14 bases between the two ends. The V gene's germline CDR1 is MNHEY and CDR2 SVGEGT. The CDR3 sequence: CASSYFSGATYEQYF. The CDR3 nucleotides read TGTGCCAGCAGTTATTTCTCAGGGGCCACCTACGAGCAGTACTTC.

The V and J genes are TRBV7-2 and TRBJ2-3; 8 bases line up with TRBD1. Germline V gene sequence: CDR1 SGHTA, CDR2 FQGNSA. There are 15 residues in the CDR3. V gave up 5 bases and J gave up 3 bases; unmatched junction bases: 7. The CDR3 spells CASSQTGDLTDTQYF. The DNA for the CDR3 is TGTGCCAGCAGCCAGACAGGGGATCTAACAGATACGCAGTATTTT.

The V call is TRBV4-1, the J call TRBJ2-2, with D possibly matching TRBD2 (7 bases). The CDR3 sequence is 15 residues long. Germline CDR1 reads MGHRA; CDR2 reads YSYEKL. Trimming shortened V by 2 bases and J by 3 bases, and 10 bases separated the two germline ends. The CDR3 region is CASSQRGGDTGELFF. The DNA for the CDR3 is TGCGCCAGCAGCCAAAGGGGGGGCGACACCGGGGAGCTGTTTTTT.

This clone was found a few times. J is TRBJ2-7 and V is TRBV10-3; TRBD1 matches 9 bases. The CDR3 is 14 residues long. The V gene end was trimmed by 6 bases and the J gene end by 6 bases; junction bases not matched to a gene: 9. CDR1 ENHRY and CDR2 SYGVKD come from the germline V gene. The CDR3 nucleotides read TGTGCCATCAGACCGGGACAGGGAGGAAGCGAGCAGTACTTC. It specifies CAIRPGQGGSEQYF.

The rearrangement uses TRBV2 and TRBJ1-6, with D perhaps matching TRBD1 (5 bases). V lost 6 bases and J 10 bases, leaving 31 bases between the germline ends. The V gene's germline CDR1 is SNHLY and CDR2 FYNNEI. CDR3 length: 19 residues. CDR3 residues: CASSPIRGGIVGFGSPLHF. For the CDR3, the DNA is TGTGCCAGCAGCCCAATTCGGGGGGGGATTGTCGGCTTTGGCTCACCCCTCCACTTT. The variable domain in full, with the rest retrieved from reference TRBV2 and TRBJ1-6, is EPEVTQTPSHQVTQMGQEVILRCVPISNHLYFYWYRQILGQKVEFLVSFYNNEISEKSEIFDDQFSVERPDGSNFTLKIRSTKLEDSAMYFCASSPIRGGIVGFGSPLHFGNGTRLTVT.

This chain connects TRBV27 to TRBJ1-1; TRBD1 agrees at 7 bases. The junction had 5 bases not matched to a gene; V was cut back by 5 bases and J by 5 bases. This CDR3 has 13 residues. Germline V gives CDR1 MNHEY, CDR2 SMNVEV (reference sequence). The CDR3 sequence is CASSQGVLTEAFF. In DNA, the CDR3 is TGTGCCAGCAGTCAGGGGGTCTTGACTGAAGCTTTCTTT.

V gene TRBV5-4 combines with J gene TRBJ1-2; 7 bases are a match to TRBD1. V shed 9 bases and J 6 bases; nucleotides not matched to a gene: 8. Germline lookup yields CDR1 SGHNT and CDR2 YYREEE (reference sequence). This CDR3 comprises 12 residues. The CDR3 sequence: CANRDRTDGYTF. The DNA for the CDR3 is TGTGCCAACCGGGACAGAACAGATGGCTACACCTTC.